This T cell receptor (beta chain) was recovered during a study of cytomegalovirus exposure and HLA in healthy donors (dated by TCRdb to about 2017). Background for the entire study: In an earlier analysis of about 560 of the donors, 276 Gb of sequence data and 100 million or so unique TCR beta sequences from 180 million or so T cells were reported. The study profiled the T cell repertoires of hundreds of subjects by immunosequencing and related them to cytomegalovirus serostatus. Rather than using new phenotypic data, the later analysis identified candidate immune exposures from TCR beta sequences and from how often those sequences occurred across donors. Along with the approximately 600-subject first cohort, a separate validation cohort of 120 different subjects was used. Of the 300 to 500 genotyped donors, 70% to 90% were placed in the genetic ancestry cluster associated with self-reported Caucasian donors. The study aimed to test whether cataloging public T cell receptors could reveal signatures of past pathogen exposure. On average, around 240,000 unique TCR beta nucleotide sequences were sequenced per donor among some 430 genotyped donors of the cohort, with about 17% of those sequences being non-productive. Typing coverage differed by locus: A, B, C, DRB1 and DQB1 were typed in roughly 629-630 donors, DQA1 in about 510, DPA1 in 600 to 610, and DPB1 in roughly 450. To study patterns of TCR occurrence, a later analysis re-analyzed previously published TCR beta repertoires from 550 to 800 donors and added high-resolution HLA genotyping. Every discovery cohort repertoire had been produced on one sequencing platform. HLA typing included class I and class II loci at four-digit resolution. Roughly 5 DR-DQ haplotypes were handled as single units for association and clustering, since linkage in the cohort was strong. Roughly 320 gigabases of sequencing data and roughly 80 million unique TCR sequences made up an early release that covered 500 to 650 HLA-typed donors. In a later genetic analysis, genome-wide SNP genotypes for 398 of the 666 donors were used, and that subset was treated as a discovery cohort. An earlier analysis of 587 of the donors used high-throughput TCR beta sequencing to judge whether each TCR beta V gene segment behaved as functional or pseudogenic. The study combined high-throughput TCR immunosequencing, statistical association of individual TCRs with disease status, and machine learning to predict cytomegalovirus infection status. Donor age, sex, ethnicity and CMV serostatus were compiled together with the repertoire data. Overall study outcomes, separate from this receptor: A later analysis found that HLA-associated TCR beta chains were more clonally expanded and had lower generation probabilities than equally common non-associated chains. A few of the identified cytomegalovirus-associated TCR beta chains were confirmed in vitro to be specific for cytomegalovirus antigens. Specific HLA alleles were associated with 16,951 TCR beta sequences at a false discovery rate of 0.05 in a later analysis. Because HLA typing was unavailable for some donors at each locus, only the typed subset was used in association tests. According to a later genetic analysis, donors in an Asian-associated ancestry cluster had fewer N-insertions in productive TCRs than the approximately 670-donor mean. Approximately 16 rarely observed V segments, including chromosome 9 orphons, were excluded from the earlier analysis of approximately 500 of the donors because counts were too low. Strong co-occurrence of HLA alleles, especially DR and DQ, made assigning TCR associations to individual alleles difficult. Because the 87-base-pair reads could not distinguish some IMGT-functional V segments, including TRBV6-2 and TRBV6-3, those segments were excluded. In a later analysis, the rate of TCR association differed among HLA loci, with DRB1 alleles having the most associated TCRs and HLA-C alleles having the fewest. A further reported finding was that TCR beta sequences accurately predicted the HLA-A and HLA-B alleles for most subjects in the first cohort. Most TCR sequences were observed very rarely across donors, whereas some public TCRs were present in many individuals. A later genetic analysis associated a missense DCLRE1C variant with V-gene and J-gene trimming of TCR beta chains, and an independent cohort replicated the association. Cytomegalovirus status was reported to be diagnosed by the classifier with high specificity and sensitivity in both the original and validation cohorts. In a later analysis, several top co-occurrence clusters were reported to appear linked to parvovirus B19, influenza, CMV and Epstein-Barr virus. The authors suggested that the approach could potentially be extended to other disease states and immunological phenotypes. The only immune exposure information available for the cohort was CMV serostatus. In an earlier analysis of some 500 of the donors, most TCR beta V segments were observed in productive rearrangements about 87% or about 30% of the time, broadly matching IMGT annotations. In a later analysis, most CMV-associated TCR beta chains were found to appear HLA-restricted, with HLA associations seemingly driven largely by CMV exposure. The presence/absence analyses assumed that sequencing depth was roughly uniform across donors, and that assumption may not be true. Correlated functional status among segregating V segments might reflect linkage disequilibrium, but an unknown experimental factor could not be ruled out. The study listed 150 to 200 TCR beta chains as associated with cytomegalovirus. A group of highly shared sequence variants was considered likely to be a technical artifact of the sequencing pipeline. The cohort was sequenced for TCR beta chains only, and without alpha or paired-chain data the features that could be detected were limited.

The cohort was made up of approximately 670 healthy bone marrow donors. Cohort members were all nominally healthy when sampled, although unrecorded immune exposures were likely present. The donor was CMV seropositive and belonged to the group of around 300 seropositive cohort members. A peripheral blood sample was collected from each donor, and TCR beta sequencing was performed on peripheral blood mononuclear cells. The Qiagen DNeasy Blood Extraction Kit was used to extract genomic DNA from the blood cell samples. The library was obtained by the immunoSEQ multiplex PCR assay. The multiplex PCR relied on a mix of 60 forward primers for TCR Vbeta segments and 13 reverse primers for TCR Jbeta segments. The CDR3 region of rearranged TCR beta genes was amplified from genomic DNA with a multiplex PCR assay. On the Illumina HiSeq System, the amplified TCR beta libraries were sequenced as 87-base-pair reads. The original methods were these. A later analysis tallied tens of millions of unique TCR beta chains across the 550 to 850 repertoires, and approximately 9.9 million of those chains were shared by two or more donors. Raw reads were error-corrected and collapsed into unique sequences with a nearest-neighbor algorithm that merged closely related sequences to remove PCR and sequencing errors. Alignment of CDR3 sequences to IMGT reference sequences was used to assign V, D and J gene segments. For a sequence to be retained, a match of at least six nucleotides was required to both a V gene segment and a J gene segment. Rearrangements were classified as productive when the CDR3 lacked stop codons and remained in frame with V and J, and all other rearrangements were classified as non-productive. CDR3 was defined by IMGT convention, running from the second conserved V-encoded cysteine to the conserved J-encoded phenylalanine. The earlier analysis of roughly 590 of the donors excluded any sequence lacking an unambiguous match to a single V gene segment. In an earlier analysis of several hundred of the donors, V segments were called functional above 56.7% productive rearrangements and were called segregating when the between-donor standard deviation exceeded 5%. To diagnose cytomegalovirus status from the catalog of TCR beta chain sequences, a statistical classification framework was built. V and J gene assignment, in a later analysis, came from comparing TCR nucleotide sequences with IMGT/GENE-DB human TR gene sequences. A later analysis assigned CDR3 sequences and most-parsimonious VDJ recombination scenarios with the TCRdist pipeline. In a later analysis, each TCR beta chain was defined by its CDR3 amino acid sequence together with its V-gene family, and reads without a unique V-gene family were excluded. As a way to deal with suspected cross-contamination and a sequencing artifact, a later analysis dropped 592 nucleotide sequences that were highly shared and had low generation probability. In a later analysis, a clonal expansion index was calculated for each public chain from normalized within-repertoire ranks of inferred template counts. In a later analysis, generation probabilities were computed using a VDJ recombination model fitted to out-of-frame rearrangements, and the results were checked against IGoR. In a later analysis, TCR-TCR, TCR-HLA and TCR-CMV co-occurrence was scored with hypergeometric tests, and a repertoire-size bias correction was applied to TCR pairs. A later analysis estimated false discovery rates by permuting HLA or CMV assignments 20 times. In a later analysis, co-occurring TCRs were grouped using DBSCAN, and TCRdist sequence similarity was added for clustering within HLA-allele-positive subsets. For co-occurrence clustering, repertoires with fewer than 30,000 or more than 120,000 public chains were excluded, along with several repertoires with anomalous nucleotide sharing. TCRdb provides this immuneACCESS table in a form limited to in-frame rearrangements. Some clones are lacking; in checked studies, under half of them reflect an unresolved V gene, and why the rest are absent is not known. D and trimming come from the DNA, and the V and J calls and clone size come from that table. The sample records about 170,000 clones, approximately 76% of which are singletons. The ten largest clones add up to around 5% of the sample.

In regard to this clone: Its antigen target is currently unknown. Base qualities are not at hand, and no much larger clone is one base apart.

Reading from cysteine to phenylalanine, the CDR3 counts 15 amino acids. Solely the CDR3 DNA is kept, with 45 bases framed from the first base. V is clipped by 1 base and J by 7 bases, and the sequence between their germline boundaries is 13 bases long. Looking up the germline V gene yields CDR1 SGHTA and CDR2 FQGNSA. The clonotype comes from a woman between 18 and 30 years old in good health and CMV-seropositive. The chain is encoded by TRBV7-2 joined to TRBJ2-2; TRBD1 might be the D gene, on 6 matching bases. The sequenced sample was PBMCs. Read as DNA, the sequence is TGTGCCAGCAGCTTAGTATCACAGGGCGTCGGGGAGCTGTTTTTT. Its product reads: CASSLVSQGVGELFF.